Listed below are T cell receptor beta chains from one sample, sequenced in a study of metastatic and nonmetastatic thyroid tumors. TCRdb re-called clones from the PCR reads using MiXCR. Of about 30,000 clones in the sample, less than 25% are singletons; the top ten hold 39%. Material: blood. All receptors derive from a female donor with papillary thyroid cancer or a benign thyroid nodule (not recorded which). Some clones in this sample may be carry-over from other donors' samples. The conserved cysteine and the conserved F or W are not part of the CDR3 here. D genes are given only for firm matches.

j_gene | d_gene | v_gene | CDR3aa
TRBJ1-5 | TRBD1 | TRBV7-8 | ASSSVQGAGGFNQPQH
TRBJ2-7 | TRBD1 | TRBV27 | ASSRPTGGFYEQY
TRBJ1-2 | . | TRBV2 | ASSEAATHDT
TRBJ2-1 | . | TRBV7-9 | ASSFFNNEQF
TRBJ2-1 | . | TRBV20-1 | SARDLNSYDDQF
TRBJ1-5 | TRBD1 | TRBV12-3/TRBV12-4 | ASSETGGLQPQH
TRBJ2-5 | . | TRBV7-9 | ASSLVGKETQY
TRBJ2-7 | . | TRBV11-1 | ASSLGVSRYEQY
TRBJ2-5 | TRBD1 | TRBV20-1 | SAPGQGLSGETQY
TRBJ2-5 | . | TRBV11-2 | ATKEGTPLQETQY
TRBJ2-3 | TRBD1 | TRBV27 | ASSPKQGRDTQY
TRBJ1-6 | . | TRBV5-5 | ASSTRGEGTLH
TRBJ2-5 | TRBD1 | TRBV20-1 | SAKSGTGRLETQY
TRBJ2-4 | . | TRBV6-2/TRBV6-3 | ASSSPPGRGKNIQY
TRBJ2-1 | TRBD2 | TRBV20-1 | SVLAGGNEQF
TRBJ2-7 | TRBD2 | TRBV12-5 | ASGCPPSGRNRYEQY
TRBJ2-5 | . | TRBV11-3 | ASSSGLRETQY
TRBJ1-1 | TRBD1 | TRBV18 | ASSKDRGFPEAF
TRBJ2-2 | . | TRBV5-1 | ASSPGHRPGELF
TRBJ1-2 | . | TRBV12-3/TRBV12-4 | ASSLEARNYGYT
TRBJ2-5 | . | TRBV6-5 | ASSYSGGQRETQY
TRBJ2-2 | . | TRBV20-1 | SARNLENTGELF
TRBJ2-6 | . | TRBV6-1 | ASSRWGRTSGANVLT
TRBJ1-2 | . | TRBV28 | ASSLSGTNYGYT
TRBJ1-3 | TRBD1 | TRBV6-1 | ASSTGTGGLGNTIY
TRBJ1-2 | . | TRBV30 | ASTGDKSNYGYT
TRBJ2-2 | . | TRBV12-3/TRBV12-4 | ASLNRQANTGELF
TRBJ2-7 | . | TRBV7-8 | ASSHLIGANVDEQY
TRBJ2-5 | TRBD2 | TRBV2 | ASRLAGGLGETQY
TRBJ2-3 | TRBD1 | TRBV10-3 | AISESGTGSDTQY
TRBJ2-7 | . | TRBV28 | ASSSGAYEQY
TRBJ1-5 | . | TRBV28 | ASSLTHQPQH
TRBJ2-3 | . | TRBV24-1 | ATNAAAGTDTQY
TRBJ2-1 | TRBD2 | TRBV20-1 | SAERLAASSYNEQF
TRBJ1-1 | . | TRBV12-3/TRBV12-4 | ASSLSGGYTEAF
TRBJ1-2 | TRBD1 | TRBV2 | ASSDRGDVNYSGYT
TRBJ2-5 | . | TRBV7-3 | ASSLTPSKKTQY
TRBJ2-7 | TRBD1 | TRBV28 | ASSRQHRGEQY
TRBJ1-1 | TRBD1 | TRBV11-2 | ASSRKGQGKGNTEAF